Many counts were recorded for the clone carrying this T cell receptor beta chain. Its specificity is unknown. Regarding time point: newly diagnosed GD, antithyroid drugs for less than 3 months. Following extraction of RNA from PBMCs, that RNA was used to make the TCR library. The authors drew 9 to 9.5 milliliters of peripheral blood into EDTA tubes. This specimen belongs to a study of regulatory T cells in long-lasting Graves disease. Study-level background: Those Graves' patients who were newly diagnosed had been on antithyroid drugs under 3 months.

The CDR3 loop spans 15 amino acids. Trimming left V 11 bases short and J 0 bases short, with 14 bases between. Notes on the study in general: Sharing of public clonotypes was greater in persistent patients (under 3,000) than in new patients (roughly 970).

HTBI primers from iRepertoire and Arm-PCR of CDR3 regions yielded the TCR beta libraries. Per the original data handling: Samples collectively showed some 60 TRBV and fewer than 15 TRBJ segments. MiXCR, applied by TCRdb to the multiplex PCR reads, yields one record per CDR3 protein. The V and J calls come from TCRdb's annotation, not from the publication. The sample contains under 300,000 distinct CDR3 sequences, 15% to 20% of which appear only once. The rearrangement uses TRBV12-3 or TRBV12-4 and TRBJ1-6; D unclear. The receptor was derived from a female donor with Graves disease. The material was peripheral blood mononuclear cells (PBMCs), obtained at new diagnosis, from a patient treated with antithyroid drugs. The CDR3 here is CAVRSTSSYNSPLHF. The CDR3 nucleotides read TGTGCCGTCCGCTCCACCAGCTCCTATAATTCACCCCTCCACTTT.